The TCR beta chain under discussion was sequenced for a study of T-cell reconstitution after alpha-beta-depleted transplantation in children. Construction of the TCRbeta library involved unique molecular identifiers. TCRdb reprocessed the PCR reads via MiXCR and lists one record per CDR3 protein. Of about 580,000 distinct CDR3 sequences in the sample, 20% to 30% were seen once. Germline-derived CDR1 and CDR2 are KGHSH and LQKENI. The CDR3 has 15 residues. J was trimmed by 2 bases and V by 6 bases; bases with no gene match: 0. This receptor was identified in a boy in the first two years of life with Wiskott-Aldrich syndrome, due to receive a stem cell transplant. The rearrangement uses TRBV18 and TRBJ2-1, with 14 nucleotides matching TRBD2. The sequencing used PBMCs, collected before TCRalphabeta/CD19-depleted stem cell transplant. CDR3 nucleotide sequence: TGTGCCAGCTCGGGACTAGCGGGAGCCTACAATGAGCAGTTCTTC. It specifies CASSGLAGAYNEQFF.